This record concerns one T cell receptor (beta chain) sequence. This entry is derived from a study of blood T cell repertoires in COVID-19. As for the study in general: The United States, Italy and Spain provided the acute and convalescent COVID-19 samples. PBMCs, B-cell-depleted T cells, or T cells were the source of the cDNA or gDNA that made up the material.

Trimming stripped 4 bases from V and 6 bases from J, with 17 bases between. The CDR3 sequence is 15 residues long. Germline V gene lookup returns CDR1 SGDLS and CDR2 YYNGEE. Adults between roughly 18 and 100 years of age took part from about 24 US areas. The method was immunoSEQ multiplex PCR; TCRdb's version includes in-frame clones alone and lacks a portion of them. The table lists approximately 200,000 clones, 87% of them singletons. V is TRBV9 and J is TRBJ1-5; D unclear. This TCR came from a woman aged 25 to 45 who had recovered from COVID-19. Specimen: PBMCs or T cells enriched from blood (not recorded which). CDR3 amino acids: CASSPSAGLAQPQHF. In nucleotides, the CDR3 is TGTGCCAGCAGCCCCAGCGCGGGTTTGGCTCAGCCCCAGCATTTT.